These 31 T cell receptor beta chains share one sample of origin, sequenced in a study of vaccination effects on CD4 cells after COVID-19. For these receptors, no antigen is known. Sequencing was performed with immunoSEQ multiplex PCR; in TCRdb, only in-frame clones are kept and a portion is missing. The sample lists approximately 87,000 clones, around four fifths seen once, with roughly 1.9% in the top ten. Within the ViraFEST assay, antigen-specific CD4+ T cells underwent expansion with viral peptide pools prior to sequencing. Culture proceeded for approximately 10 days, and CD4+ T cells were then isolated. Material: CD4+ T cells from PBMCs cultured with HCoV-229E spike peptides, obtained before COVID-19 vaccination. The receptors were sampled from a human donor who received a COVID-19 vaccine.

This clone was found a few times. The rearrangement uses TRBV24-1 and TRBJ2-2; no definite D call. This CDR3 has 13 amino acids. V was shortened by 10 bases and J by 0 bases, with 8 bases between the two germline ends. CDR1 is KGHDR, CDR2 SFDVKD, per germline. CDR3 amino acids: CATAGSNTGELFF. The CDR3 region has the DNA TGTGCCACAGCAGGCTCGAACACCGGGGAGCTGTTTTTT.

The chain is built from TRBV28 and TRBJ2-7; unclear D gene. Germline lookup yields CDR1 MDHEN and CDR2 SYDVKM. The CDR3 length is 14 residues. Trimming took 3 bases from V and 2 from J, leaving 11 bases between them. The chain's CDR3 is CASSFSGGTYEQYV. CDR3 nucleotides: TGTGCCAGCAGTTTCTCCGGCGGTACCTACGAGCAGTACGTC.

This clone was seen a handful of times. The rearrangement uses TRBV7-8 and TRBJ1-2, with no clear D. The germline CDR1 and CDR2 sequences are SGHVS and FQNEAQ. V lost 2 bases, J lost 2 bases, and 6 bases lay in between. This CDR3 contains 13 residues. DNA for the CDR3: TGTGCCAGCAGCTTAAGCAGAAACTATGGCTACACCTTC. This sequence encodes CASSLSRNYGYTF.

The chain uses TRBV5-1 and TRBJ2-7; TRBD1 agrees at 7 bases. After removal of 0 bases from V and 3 bases from J, the junction contained 0 bases not matched to a gene. This CDR3 region has 13 residues. From germline, CDR1 is SGHRS and CDR2 YFSETQ. The CDR3 region is CASSLDRGYEQYV. For the CDR3, the DNA is TGCGCCAGCAGCTTGGACAGGGGCTACGAGCAGTACGTC.

The chain joins TRBV30 to TRBJ2-3, with D possibly being TRBD2 (6 bases). Trimming stripped 3 bases from V and 1 base from J, with 17 bases between. Germline V gives CDR1 GTSNPN, CDR2 SVGIG (reference sequence). The CDR3 has 16 amino acids. CDR3 sequence: CAWSPAGSLGTDTQYF. CDR3 sequence (DNA): TGTGCCTGGAGCCCCGCCGGGAGTTTGGGCACAGATACGCAGTATTTT.

The genes are TRBV24-1 and TRBJ2-3, with a possible D match to TRBD2 (5 bases). V shed 2 bases and J shed 0 bases, with 14 bases lying between them. The CDR3 sequence is 17 residues long. Germline CDR1 reads KGHDR; CDR2 reads SFDVKD. The CDR3 coding sequence is TGTGCCACCAGTGATTCGGACCGGGGAATTAGCACAGATACGCAGTATTTT. The encoded protein is CATSDSDRGISTDTQYF.

The V and J genes are TRBV3-1 (or the pseudogene TRBV3-2) and TRBJ2-5; no clear D. Trimming shortened V by 1 base and J by 5 bases, and 11 bases separated the two germline ends. This CDR3 comprises 14 residues. CDR1 is LGHDT, CDR2 YNNKEL, per germline (reference sequence). The CDR3 nucleotides read TGTGCCAGCAGCCAAGGTAACCATGGGGAGACCCAGTACTTC. As protein: CASSQGNHGETQYF.

V usage is TRBV7-2 and J usage is TRBJ1-3; D is perhaps TRBD1 (6 bases). This CDR3 has 14 amino acids. The germline CDR1 and CDR2 sequences are SGHTA and FQGNSA. V dropped 3 bases and J dropped 8 bases, with 14 bases sitting between them. DNA for the CDR3: TGTGCCAGCAGCTTCACAGGGTTGGGTGACACCATATATTTT. It is translated as CASSFTGLGDTIYF.

The chain uses TRBV9 and TRBJ1-6; a weak D match, TRBD1 (5 bases). Per germline, CDR1 SGDLS and CDR2 YYNGEE. CDR3 length equals 16 residues. V lost 4 bases to trimming and J lost 7 bases, with 18 bases between them. CDR3 in amino acids: CASSPLGLLGNSPLHF. The CDR3 DNA is TGTGCCAGCAGCCCCTTGGGGCTTTTAGGGAATTCACCCCTCCACTTT.

This chain uses TRBV6-4 with TRBJ1-6; 10 bases are a match to TRBD1. The CDR3 loop spans 15 amino acids. Germline CDR1 is MRHNA and CDR2 is SNTAGT. Trimming cost V 4 bases and J 7 bases; bases outside gene matches: 4. CDR3 amino acids: CASSAQTGGNSPLHF. In nucleotides, the CDR3 is TGTGCCAGCAGTGCTCAGACAGGGGGCAATTCACCCCTCCACTTT.

The chain links TRBV28 to TRBJ1-4; TRBD1 matches at 8 bases. Unmatched junction bases numbered 10, after V lost 5 bases and J lost 8 bases. Germline V gene lookup returns CDR1 MDHEN and CDR2 SYDVKM. This CDR3 contains 15 residues. The CDR3 loop reads CASSRTGTGGEKLFF. CDR3 coding DNA: TGTGCCAGCAGTCGTACCGGGACAGGAGGCGAAAAACTGTTTTTT.

As DNA, the CDR3 is TGTGCCAGCTCACAGATGACGCTGGACTACTACAATGAGCAGTTCTTC. Its protein product is CASSQMTLDYYNEQFF. V is TRBV18 and J is TRBJ2-1; D might be TRBD2 (6 bases). Germline loops: CDR1 KGHSH, CDR2 LQKENI. Trimming removed 4 bases from V and 3 bases from J, with 16 bases in between. The CDR3 has 16 residues.

As for this clone: One junction end does not reproduce the germline sequence, and a read error may be involved. The gene calls are TRBV3-1 (or the pseudogene TRBV3-2) and TRBJ1-5, with D unresolved. CDR1 and CDR2 from the germline V gene are LGHDT and YNNKEL (reference sequence). This CDR3 contains 13 residues. CDR3 DNA: TGTGCCCGGGATTCACAGTTCAATCGGCCCCAGCATTTT. Translated, it gives CARDSQFNRPQHF.

V is TRBV24-1 and J is TRBJ2-5; D may be TRBD1 (5 bases). The CDR3 extends over 15 amino acids. V lost 4 bases, J lost 2 bases, and 13 bases lay in between. Germline-derived CDR1 and CDR2 are KGHDR and SFDVKD. Here the CDR3 reads CATSEGSQAQETQYF. DNA of the CDR3: TGTGCCACCAGTGAGGGTTCACAGGCACAAGAGACCCAGTACTTC.

V and J are TRBV18 and TRBJ1-3; possible D gene TRBD1, 5 bases. The CDR3 totals 15 residues. Looked up from germline, CDR1 is KGHSH and CDR2 is LQKENI. V was pared by 2 bases and J by 2 bases, with 10 bases between. The CDR3 DNA sequence: TGTGCCAGCTCACCAACGGGGGATACTGGAAACACCATATATTTT. It translates to CASSPTGDTGNTIYF.

The chain combines TRBV4-3 with TRBJ2-5; TRBD2 aligns across 10 bases. CDR1 LGHNA and CDR2 YSLEER come from the germline V gene. CDR3 length equals 20 residues. The V gene end was trimmed by 2 bases and the J gene end by 5 bases; junction bases not matched to a gene: 20. The CDR3 DNA is TGCGCCAGCAGCCAAAGGGGGTCTAGCGGGGGAGTTTATAAAGGGGAGACCCAGTACTTC. Its translation: CASSQRGSSGGVYKGETQYF.

This clone was seen a handful of times. The V and J genes are TRBV7-8 and TRBJ2-1; TRBD2 agrees at 13 bases. The V and J ends lost 6 bases and 5 bases, in that order; junction bases with no gene match: 4. The germline gives CDR1 SGHVS, CDR2 FQNEAQ. The CDR3 covers 15 residues. The CDR3 is CASRLGLAGNNEQFF. As DNA, the CDR3 is TGTGCCAGCAGGCTGGGACTAGCGGGGAACAATGAGCAGTTCTTC. The variable domain in full, completed from reference TRBV7-8 and TRBJ2-1, reads GAGVSQSPRYKVAKRGQDVALRCDPISGHVSLFWYQQALGQGPEFLTYFQNEAQLDKSGLPSDRFFAERPEGSVSTLKIQRTQQEDSAVYLCASRLGLAGNNEQFFGPGTRLTVL.

This clone was seen a handful of times. The chain links TRBV18 to TRBJ1-2; D might be TRBD1 (6 bases). V lost 10 bases and J lost 1, with 16 bases in between. The V gene's germline CDR1 is KGHSH and CDR2 LQKENI. The CDR3 sequence is 14 residues long. The DNA of the CDR3 is TGTGCCACCTCTGCGGGGGCCGGTAACTATGGCTACACCTTC. The encoded protein is CATSAGAGNYGYTF.

Only one count was recorded for this clone. The J gene is TRBJ1-2, the V gene TRBV28, with no clear D. The CDR3 is 14 residues long. V dropped 3 bases and J dropped 5 bases, with 13 bases sitting between them. Germline V gene sequence: CDR1 MDHEN, CDR2 SYDVKM. CDR3 sequence reads: CASSFPYLGYGYTF. CDR3 nucleotide sequence: TGTGCCAGCAGTTTTCCCTATTTGGGGTATGGCTACACCTTC.

The chain employs TRBV9 and TRBJ2-5, with D possibly being TRBD1 (5 bases). There are 14 residues in the CDR3. V lost 0 bases to trimming and J lost 2 bases, with 8 bases between them. The germline CDR1 and CDR2 sequences are SGDLS and YYNGEE. DNA of the CDR3: TGTGCCAGCAGCGTAGGGGGCATACAAGAGACCCAGTACTTC. Its translation: CASSVGGIQETQYF. Combining the CDR3 with reference TRBV9 and TRBJ2-5 gives the whole variable domain DSGVTQTPKHLITATGQRVTLRCSPRSGDLSVYWYQQSLDQGLQFLIQYYNGEERAKGNILERFSAQQFPDLHSELNLSSLELGDSALYFCASSVGGIQETQYFGPGTRLLVL.

V usage is TRBV3-1 (or the pseudogene TRBV3-2) and J usage is TRBJ2-7; D perhaps matches TRBD2 (5 bases). The CDR3 spans 16 residues. Per the germline V gene, CDR1 is LGHDT and CDR2 is YNNKEL (reference sequence). Trimming pared 0 bases from V and 6 bases from J, leaving 18 bases between. CDR3 nucleotide sequence: TGTGCCAGCAGCCAAGACGATCGTCAGCAGCGGTCCGAGCAGTACGTC. Protein sequence: CASSQDDRQQRSEQYV.

The V call is TRBV19, the J call TRBJ1-5, with 8 bases aligning to TRBD1. Germline V CDR1 and CDR2: LNHDA, SQIVND (reference sequence). The J segment lost 4 bases and the V segment lost 5 bases, leaving 13 bases of the junction unmatched. This CDR3 is 17 amino acids long. CDR3 sequence: CASSLDRAVPKNQPQHF. The CDR3 coding sequence is TGTGCCAGTAGTTTGGACAGGGCGGTACCAAAAAATCAGCCCCAGCATTTT.

The rearrangement joins TRBV27 to TRBJ2-3; D is unresolved. Trimming cost V 3 bases and J 0 bases, with 10 bases left between them. This CDR3 region has 15 residues. Germline loops: CDR1 MNHEY, CDR2 SMNVEV (reference sequence). The CDR3 is CASSFWFSSTDTQYF. In DNA form, the CDR3 reads TGTGCCAGCAGTTTTTGGTTCTCTAGCACAGATACGCAGTATTTT.

This chain uses TRBV5-6 with TRBJ1-2; D is unresolved. Germline CDR1 SGHDT, CDR2 YYEEEE. Trimming took off 2 bases at V and 3 bases at J, with 8 bases between the two ends. This CDR3 is 13 amino acids long. The CDR3 sequence: CASSLSRDYGYTF. CDR3 DNA: TGTGCCAGCAGCTTATCGAGGGACTATGGCTACACCTTC. The whole variable domain, remainder taken from reference TRBV5-6 and TRBJ1-2, is DAGVTQSPTHLIKTRGQQVTLRCSPKSGHDTVSWYQQALGQGPQFIFQYYEEEERQRGNFPDRFSGHQFPNYSSELNVNALLLGDSALYLCASSLSRDYGYTFGSGTRLTVV.

The chain joins TRBV6-5 to TRBJ1-2, with D unclear. The CDR3 sequence is 14 residues long. In germline, CDR1 is MNHEY, CDR2 SVGAGI. V dropped 6 bases and J dropped 3 bases, with 14 bases sitting between them. CDR3 in amino acids: CASSQRPQDYGYTF. The DNA of the CDR3 is TGTGCCAGCAGCCAGCGGCCCCAGGACTATGGCTACACCTTC.

This chain joins TRBV19 and TRBJ1-1, with TRBD1 as a possible D gene (5 bases). From germline, CDR1 is LNHDA and CDR2 SQIVND (reference sequence). V was cut by 6 bases and J by 4 bases, with 9 bases left in between. The CDR3 is 12 amino acids. In nucleotides, the CDR3 is TGTGCCAGTAGATCACAGGCCACTGAAGCTTTCTTT. Translation: CASRSQATEAFF.

This sequence joins TRBV5-4 and TRBJ1-4, with D perhaps matching TRBD1 (5 bases). Looked up from germline, CDR1 is SGHNT and CDR2 is YYREEE (reference sequence). Trimming took 9 bases from V and 6 from J, leaving 27 bases between them. This CDR3 has 17 amino acids. The CDR3 here is CATRTGGKSAVDEKLFF. The CDR3 coding sequence is TGTGCCACCCGAACCGGGGGGAAATCTGCAGTGGATGAAAAACTGTTTTTT.

This chain links TRBV4-1 with TRBJ2-5; 9 bases align to TRBD2. Germline assignment: CDR1 MGHRA and CDR2 YSYEKL. J lost 5 bases, V lost 1 base, and 14 bases had no gene match. This CDR3 has 18 residues. DNA of the CDR3: TGCGCCAGCAGCCAAGGGCCCCTTAGGGCGGGGGGGCTGGAGACCCAGTACTTC. As protein: CASSQGPLRAGGLETQYF.

This clone has a single count. The rearrangement joins TRBV7-8 to TRBJ2-3, with D possibly TRBD2 on 6 matching bases. Germline V gene data show CDR1 as SGHVS and CDR2 as FQNEAQ. The CDR3 runs 15 residues. V shed 5 bases and J shed 0 bases, with 12 bases lying between them. Here the CDR3 DNA reads TGTGCCAGCAGCCGAAGAGGGACTAGCACAGATACGCAGTATTTT. Translated: CASSRRGTSTDTQYF.

V is TRBV3-1 (or the pseudogene TRBV3-2) and J is TRBJ1-1, with D possibly matching TRBD1 (6 bases). V was pared by 0 bases and J by 9 bases, with 8 bases between. CDR3 size: 12 residues. Germline loops: CDR1 LGHDT, CDR2 YNNKEL (reference sequence). CDR3 nucleotide sequence: TGTGCCAGCAGCCAAGATACAGGGAAAGCTTTCTTT. It yields the protein CASSQDTGKAFF.

V gene TRBV28 combines with J gene TRBJ1-2; D is possibly TRBD1 (5 bases). V was cut by 8 bases and J by 6 bases, with 22 bases left in between. The germline gives CDR1 MDHEN, CDR2 SYDVKM. The CDR3 spans 15 residues. CDR3 DNA: TGTGCCAGCCGGGGGAGGACCTACAACTGGGATGGCTACACCTTC. Its translation is CASRGRTYNWDGYTF.